These 23 T cell receptor beta chains were all obtained from the same sample, sequenced in a study of blood T cell repertoires in COVID-19. Produced via immunoSEQ multiplex PCR; TCRdb's table is partial and in-frame only. The table has 380,000 or so clones, roughly 90% seen once; the top ten hold about 2.1%. The specimen was PBMCs or T cells enriched from blood (not recorded which). Receptors were obtained from a woman aged 40 to 50 with acute COVID-19.

This sequence joins TRBV12-3 or TRBV12-4 and TRBJ2-7, with 10 bases lining up with TRBD1. Trimming took 6 bases from V and 6 from J; bases not matched to a gene: 5. The length of the CDR3 is 13 residues. CDR3 nucleotide sequence: TGTGCCAGCAGATCCGGGACAGGGGTCGAGCAGTACTTC. Amino acid sequence: CASRSGTGVEQYF.

This chain joins TRBV6-1 and TRBJ2-2; possible D gene TRBD1, 5 bases. CDR1 and CDR2 (germline): MNHNS, SASEGT. V was pared by 2 bases and J by 5 bases, with 12 bases between. The length of the CDR3 is 15 residues. The CDR3 coding sequence is TGTGCCAGCAGTGAACCTGGGGCCTTTACCGGGGAGCTGTTTTTT. Translating gives CASSEPGAFTGELFF.

This CDR3 is CASYGTSWSNEQFF. The CDR3 DNA sequence: TGTGCCAGCTACGGGACTAGCTGGTCCAATGAGCAGTTCTTC. The chain employs TRBV25-1 and TRBJ2-1, with TRBD2 matching over 9 bases. The V and J ends lost 8 bases and 6 bases, in that order; junction bases with no gene match: 8. The CDR3 runs to 14 residues. Germline V CDR1 and CDR2: MGHDK, SYGVNS.

The rearrangement links TRBV2 to TRBJ1-1; no clear D gene. The CDR3 loop spans 13 amino acids. The germline CDR1 and CDR2 sequences are SNHLY and FYNNEI. Trimming took off 3 bases at V and 1 base at J, with 6 bases between the two ends. In nucleotides, the CDR3 is TGTGCCAGCAGTGACAGTTGGAACACTGAAGCTTTCTTT. Encoded protein: CASSDSWNTEAFF. Full variable domain (rest looked up from reference TRBV2 and TRBJ1-1): EPEVTQTPSHQVTQMGQEVILRCVPISNHLYFYWYRQILGQKVEFLVSFYNNEISEKSEIFDDQFSVERPDGSNFTLKIRSTKLEDSAMYFCASSDSWNTEAFFGQGTRLTVV.

The J gene is TRBJ2-1, the V gene TRBV30; TRBD2 matches 13 bases. V was clipped by 0 bases and J by 9 bases; unmatched bases: 5. Germline V gene lookup returns CDR1 GTSNPN and CDR2 SVGIG (reference sequence). The CDR3 is made up of 15 amino acids. DNA for the CDR3: TGTGCCTGGAGTGTACGAACTAGCGGGGGGGCTGAGCAGTTCTTC. Its translation is CAWSVRTSGGAEQFF.

This clone has a single count. V and J are TRBV3-1 (or the pseudogene TRBV3-2) and TRBJ2-3, with 12 nucleotides matching TRBD2. With V trimmed by 4 bases and J by 2 bases, 7 bases remained unmatched. Germline V gene lookup returns CDR1 LGHDT and CDR2 YNNKEL (reference sequence). This CDR3 contains 17 residues. The CDR3 coding sequence is TGTGCCAGCAGCCGGACAACTAGCGGGGGGCCCACAGATACGCAGTATTTT. It is translated as CASSRTTSGGPTDTQYF.

The chain has TRBV19 and TRBJ2-7; D is perhaps TRBD1 (6 bases). The CDR3 runs 16 residues. Trimming removed 5 bases at V and 0 bases at J, with 17 bases between. CDR1 is LNHDA and CDR2 is SQIVND in the germline V gene (reference sequence). CDR3 protein: CASSPQAGTNSYEQYF. For the CDR3, the DNA is TGTGCCAGTAGTCCTCAAGCCGGGACAAACTCCTACGAGCAGTACTTC. The full variable domain, in which reference TRBV19 and TRBJ2-7 provide the parts outside the CDR3, is DGGITQSPKYLFRKEGQNVTLSCEQNLNHDAMYWYRQDPGQGLRLIYYSQIVNDFQKGDIAEGYSVSREKKESFPLTVTSAQKNPTAFYLCASSPQAGTNSYEQYFGPGTRLTVT.

V usage is TRBV4-1 and J usage is TRBJ2-5; TRBD2 matches 15 bases. Germline trimming cut 1 base from V and 5 bases from J; bases unmatched to any gene: 8. This CDR3 is built from 18 residues. Germline assignment: CDR1 MGHRA and CDR2 YSYEKL. The CDR3 DNA follows: TGCGCCAGCAGCCAAGCCCCGGGACTAGCGGGGGGCGAGGAGACCCAGTACTTC. It yields the protein CASSQAPGLAGGEETQYF.

The V call is TRBV19, the J call TRBJ1-5, with D perhaps TRBD1 (6 bases). Looked up from germline, CDR1 is LNHDA and CDR2 is SQIVND (reference sequence). V was cut by 6 bases and J by 3 bases, with 24 bases left in between. This CDR3 contains 18 residues. This CDR3 is CASSLLSGAGVLNQPQHF. In DNA form, the CDR3 reads TGTGCCAGTAGCCTTCTTTCTGGGGCAGGGGTCCTCAATCAGCCCCAGCATTTT.

The chain uses TRBV5-4 and TRBJ1-4; 8 positions match TRBD1. The CDR3 loop spans 16 amino acids. V trimming: 4 bases; J trimming: 8 bases; junction bases outside the gene matches: 13. In germline, CDR1 is SGHNT, CDR2 YYREEE (reference sequence). In DNA, the CDR3 is TGTGCCAGCAGCCCGGGGGCCGGGACAGGCCCCGAAAAACTGTTTTTT. This translates into CASSPGAGTGPEKLFF.

The chain's CDR3 is CASSQEGRVDEKLFF. The DNA of the CDR3 is TGTGCCAGCAGCCAAGAGGGCAGGGTGGATGAAAAACTGTTTTTT. This sequence joins TRBV3-1 (or the pseudogene TRBV3-2) and TRBJ1-4; the D gene is possibly TRBD1 (5 bases). The V end lost 0 bases, the J end lost 6 bases, and 11 bases lay between the germline ends. Germline CDR1 and CDR2: LGHDT and YNNKEL (reference sequence). The CDR3 sequence is 15 residues long.

This chain uses TRBV5-1 with TRBJ2-7, with D hard to call. The length of the CDR3 is 14 residues. The germline CDR1 and CDR2 sequences are SGHRS and YFSETQ. The ends were cut back, 0 bases at V and 2 bases at J, with 9 bases in the middle. The CDR3 sequence is CASSLGLYTYEQYF. The CDR3, as DNA: TGCGCCAGCAGCTTGGGACTCTACACCTACGAGCAGTACTTC. Based on the CDR3 plus reference TRBV5-1 and TRBJ2-7, the full variable domain is KAGVTQTPRYLIKTRGQQVTLSCSPISGHRSVSWYQQTPGQGLQFLFEYFSETQRNKGNFPGRFSGRQFSNSRSEMNVSTLELGDSALYLCASSLGLYTYEQYFGPGTRLTVT.

The chain links TRBV29-1 to TRBJ1-6; 10 bases agree with TRBD1. Losses at the gene ends were 4 bases for V and 11 bases for J; bases not matched to a gene: 5. This CDR3 region has 13 residues. Germline CDR1 reads SQVTM; CDR2 reads ANQGSEA. This CDR3 is CSVGWDRGTPLHF. As DNA, the CDR3 is TGCAGCGTTGGTTGGGACAGGGGAACACCCCTCCACTTT.

This clone was counted once. The gene calls are TRBV25-1 and TRBJ2-5, with 16 bases fitting TRBD2. The CDR3 sequence is 18 residues long. CDR1 and CDR2 from the germline V gene are MGHDK and SYGVNS. V lost 0 bases to trimming and J lost 6 bases; unmatched junction nucleotides: 7. CDR3 nucleotides: TGTGCCAGCAGTGAATATTTGGGACTAGCGGGGGGGCATCAGACCCAGTACTTC. Translated, it gives CASSEYLGLAGGHQTQYF. Complete variable domain (other parts from reference TRBV25-1 and TRBJ2-5): EADIYQTPRYLVIGTGKKITLECSQTMGHDKMYWYQQDPGMELHLIHYSYGVNSTEKGDLSSESTVSRIRTEHFPLTLESARPSHTSQYLCASSEYLGLAGGHQTQYFGPGTRLLVL.

V and J are TRBV6-5 and TRBJ2-5; D is possibly TRBD1 (6 bases). Germline CDR1 is MNHEY and CDR2 is SVGAGI. The CDR3 extends over 14 amino acids. V shed 2 bases and J shed 5 bases, with 12 bases lying between them. In nucleotides, the CDR3 is TGTGCCAGCAGTTACACTCAGGGGTTCGAGACCCAGTACTTC. Translated: CASSYTQGFETQYF.

The genes are TRBV7-2 and TRBJ1-1, with 7 bases lining up with TRBD1. The ends lost 2 bases at V and 4 bases at J; junction bases unmatched: 7. Germline lookup yields CDR1 SGHTA and CDR2 FQGNSA. CDR3 length equals 15 residues. The CDR3 here is CASSLRGQGGTEAFF. Written as DNA, the CDR3 is TGTGCCAGCAGCTTAAGGGGGCAGGGGGGCACTGAAGCTTTCTTT.

The chain joins TRBV19 to TRBJ1-1; 9 bases line up with TRBD1. Germline V gene lookup returns CDR1 LNHDA and CDR2 SQIVND (reference sequence). Trimming removed 3 bases from V and 5 bases from J; junction bases left unmatched: 10. The CDR3 has 16 residues. CDR3 bases: TGTGCCAGTAGTATCGATGAGGCCGGGACAGGGACTGAAGCTTTCTTT. Translated, it gives CASSIDEAGTGTEAFF.

This chain links TRBV10-3 with TRBJ2-1; 7 bases line up with TRBD1. This CDR3 contains 13 residues. Germline V gene lookup returns CDR1 ENHRY and CDR2 SYGVKD. V was clipped by 6 bases and J by 5 bases; unmatched bases: 4. CDR3 sequence: CAIRGTDHNEQFF. The CDR3, as DNA: TGTGCCATCAGGGGGACAGACCACAATGAGCAGTTCTTC.

This rearrangement joins TRBV29-1 to TRBJ2-3; 8 positions match TRBD1. The CDR3 runs to 12 residues. The germline CDR1 and CDR2 sequences are SQVTM and ANQGSEA. The V and J ends lost 4 bases and 3 bases, in that order; junction bases with no gene match: 0. CDR3 coding DNA: TGCAGCGTTGGACAGGGGACAGATACGCAGTATTTT. It is translated as CSVGQGTDTQYF.

The chain recombines TRBV2 with TRBJ1-5; unclear D gene. Trimming cost V 6 bases and J 1 base, with 19 bases left between them. The CDR3 covers 17 residues. Germline V gives CDR1 SNHLY, CDR2 FYNNEI. The CDR3 loop reads CASSKVPPASSNQPQHF. Written as DNA, the CDR3 is TGTGCCAGCAGCAAAGTACCCCCGGCTAGCAGCAATCAGCCCCAGCATTTT.

The V call is TRBV7-8, the J call TRBJ1-1, with D unresolved. The V and J ends lost 5 bases and 1 base respectively, with 8 bases between them. Germline CDR1 reads SGHVS; CDR2 reads FQNEAQ. The CDR3 is 13 amino acids. The CDR3 region has the DNA TGTGCCAGCAGCCACGCGGGGAACACTGAAGCTTTCTTT. This gives the protein CASSHAGNTEAFF.

This clone was detected once. V gene TRBV5-4 combines with J gene TRBJ1-3; 7 bases map to TRBD1. Trimming cost V 4 bases and J 0 bases; bases outside gene matches: 7. Per the germline V gene, CDR1 is SGHNT and CDR2 is YYREEE (reference sequence). The CDR3 loop spans 16 amino acids. The CDR3 DNA follows: TGTGCCAGCAGCCCCCGGGACAGCAGCTCTGGAAACACCATATATTTT. Protein sequence: CASSPRDSSSGNTIYF.

This chain connects TRBV19 to TRBJ2-6; 10 bases match TRBD1. V was clipped by 4 bases and J by 0 bases; unmatched bases: 6. This CDR3 has 18 residues. The V gene's germline CDR1 is LNHDA and CDR2 SQIVND (reference sequence). The CDR3 loop is CASSKGQGSVSGANVLTF. The CDR3 DNA sequence: TGTGCCAGTAGTAAGGGACAGGGGTCCGTCTCTGGGGCCAACGTCCTGACTTTC.